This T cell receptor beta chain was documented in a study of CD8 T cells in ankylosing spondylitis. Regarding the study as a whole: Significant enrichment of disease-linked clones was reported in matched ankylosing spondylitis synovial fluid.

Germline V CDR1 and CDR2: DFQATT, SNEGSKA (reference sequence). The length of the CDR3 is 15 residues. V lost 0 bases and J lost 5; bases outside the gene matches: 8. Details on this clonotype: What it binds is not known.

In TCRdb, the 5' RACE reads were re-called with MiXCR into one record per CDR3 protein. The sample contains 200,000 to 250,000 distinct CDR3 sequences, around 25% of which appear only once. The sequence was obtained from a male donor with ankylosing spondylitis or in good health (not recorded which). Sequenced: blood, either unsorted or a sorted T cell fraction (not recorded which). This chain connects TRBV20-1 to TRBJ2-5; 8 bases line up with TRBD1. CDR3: CSARDSGQVSETQYF. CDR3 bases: TGCAGTGCTAGAGATTCGGGACAGGTGTCGGAGACCCAGTACTTC.